This record concerns one T cell receptor beta chain sequence. Its antigen is not identified. This specimen comes from a study of T cell responses to AZD1222 COVID-19 vaccine. General study findings and limits: Clonal diversity may have been underestimated in mostly white British donors. Reportedly, nearly half the spike-specific TCRs target unmutated variant regions.

Sequencing used immunoSEQ multiplex PCR; TCRdb keeps in-frame clones, though not all of them. The sample gives 120,000 to 150,000 clones, around nine tenths of which show up once; approximately 6% is in the top ten. With 3 bases removed from V and 3 bases from J, the gap between germline ends came to 2 bases. The CDR3 contains 11 residues. Germline V CDR1 and CDR2: MDHEN, SYDVKM. The chain recombines TRBV28 with TRBJ1-1, with D hard to call. This material consisted of peripheral blood, taken on day 0 of AZD1222 vaccination. The TCR was taken from an adult in good health. In DNA, the CDR3 is TGTGCCAGCAGTTTCGACACTGAAGCTTTCTTT. Translated, it gives CASSFDTEAFF.